Following are 15 T cell receptor beta chains from one sample sequenced in a study of CD8 T cells in ankylosing spondylitis. MiXCR, applied by TCRdb to the 5' RACE reads, yields one record per CDR3 protein. This sample yields about 260,000 distinct CDR3 sequences, of which around 20% are seen a single time; roughly 7.4% belongs to the top ten. The sample comprised blood, either unsorted or a sorted T cell fraction (not recorded which). The source of these receptors is a male donor with ankylosing spondylitis or in good health (not recorded which).

This clonotype was seen a few times. The rearrangement joins TRBV12-3 or TRBV12-4 to TRBJ2-1, with 10 bases aligning to TRBD1. V lost 9 bases to trimming and J lost 5 bases; unmatched junction nucleotides: 7. The CDR3 runs to 14 residues. The CDR3 coding sequence is TGTGCCAGTCAAGGGACAGGGGATAACAATGAGCAGTTCTTC. It is translated as CASQGTGDNNEQFF.

The rearrangement joins TRBV7-2 to TRBJ1-5; unclear D gene. V was trimmed by 4 bases and J by 2 bases, leaving 9 bases between them. The germline CDR1 and CDR2 sequences are SGHTA and FQGNSA. The CDR3 covers 14 residues. The DNA for the CDR3 is TGTGCCAGCAGCTCCCGGGCTGGCAATCAGCCCCAGCATTTT. Translated, it gives CASSSRAGNQPQHF.

J is TRBJ2-2 and V is TRBV7-2; TRBD2 might be the D (6 bases). Per germline, CDR1 SGHTA and CDR2 FQGNSA. This CDR3 spans 15 amino acids. Deletions cut 1 base from V and 5 bases from J, with 11 bases between. The CDR3 reads CASSLGRLATGELFF. Written as DNA, the CDR3 is TGTGCCAGCAGCTTAGGAAGGCTAGCGACCGGGGAGCTGTTTTTT.

There are a few counts of this clonotype. The V call is TRBV7-2, the J call TRBJ2-2, with D maybe TRBD2 (6 bases). Germline V lookup: CDR1 SGHTA, CDR2 FQGNSA. The CDR3 runs to 15 residues. V was shortened by 5 bases and J by 4 bases, with 14 bases between the two germline ends. The CDR3 DNA is TGTGCCAGCAGCCCCGGGGGTGGGGGCACCGGGGAGCTGTTTTTT. It yields the protein CASSPGGGGTGELFF.

This clonotype has a handful of counts. The CDR3 sequence is CASKKLAGYNEQFF. The CDR3 DNA reads as TGCGCCAGCAAAAAACTAGCGGGATACAATGAGCAGTTCTTC. V and J are TRBV5-1 and TRBJ2-1; 10 bases align to TRBD2. The V and J ends lost 6 bases and 4 bases, in that order; junction bases with no gene match: 4. The CDR3 covers 14 residues. Germline V gene data show CDR1 as SGHRS and CDR2 as YFSETQ. Using reference TRBV5-1 and TRBJ2-1 for the parts outside the CDR3, the full variable domain is KAGVTQTPRYLIKTRGQQVTLSCSPISGHRSVSWYQQTPGQGLQFLFEYFSETQRNKGNFPGRFSGRQFSNSRSEMNVSTLELGDSALYLCASKKLAGYNEQFFGPGTRLTVL.

This clonotype has more than one count but fewer than ten. The chain joins TRBV5-6 to TRBJ2-1, with D unclear. Germline CDR1 SGHDT, CDR2 YYEEEE. The CDR3 runs 12 residues. V dropped 2 bases and J dropped 8 bases, with 8 bases sitting between them. The DNA for the CDR3 is TGTGCCAGCAGCTTTACCCTGGATGAGCAGTTCTTC. This sequence encodes CASSFTLDEQFF.

The chain links TRBV5-6 to TRBJ2-4; 8 nucleotides agree with TRBD2. Germline V lookup: CDR1 SGHDT, CDR2 YYEEEE. The CDR3 spans 14 residues. J was trimmed by 7 bases and V by 4 bases; bases with no gene match: 7. CDR3 sequence reads: CASSPGGLDNIQYF. In nucleotides, the CDR3 is TGTGCCAGCAGCCCCGGGGGACTAGATAACATTCAGTACTTC.

The table lists this clonotype with many counts. The CDR3 DNA reads as TGTGCCATCAGTGAGTCTCGGATAGCGACTCACTATGGCTACACCTTC. It encodes CAISESRIATHYGYTF. The rearrangement joins TRBV10-3 to TRBJ1-2; D unresolved. Germline V gene sequence: CDR1 ENHRY, CDR2 SYGVKD. The V end was cut by 0 bases, the J end by 3 bases, with 14 bases between. The CDR3 totals 16 residues.

There are a few counts of this clonotype. The CDR3 DNA reads as TGCGCCAGCAGCTTACCCCTCAGGGGGCCGGACACTGAAGCTTTCTTT. Translation: CASSLPLRGPDTEAFF. The chain is built from TRBV5-1 and TRBJ1-1; 8 bases are shared with TRBD1. Per the germline V gene, CDR1 is SGHRS and CDR2 is YFSETQ. Unmatched junction bases numbered 9, after V lost 2 bases and J lost 3 bases. The CDR3 is 16 residues long.

The genes are TRBV7-8 and TRBJ2-1; perhaps D is TRBD1 or TRBD2 (5 bases each). The CDR3 is 18 residues long. Trimming left V 5 bases short and J 6 bases short, with 26 bases between. Germline V CDR1 and CDR2: SGHVS, FQNEAQ. The CDR3, as DNA: TGTGCCAGCAGCATCACGGGACCTGACAGACTCCCTAGCAATGAGCAGTTCTTC. Translating it yields CASSITGPDRLPSNEQFF.

The chain recombines TRBV28 with TRBJ1-4, with D possibly TRBD1 on 5 matching bases. Trimming took off 3 bases at V and 8 bases at J, with 10 bases between the two ends. This CDR3 is built from 13 residues. Germline-derived CDR1 and CDR2 are MDHEN and SYDVKM. DNA for the CDR3: TGTGCCAGCAGTTTGGGGGTGGCCGAAAAACTGTTTTTT. Its translation is CASSLGVAEKLFF. The full variable domain, with the rest looked up from reference TRBV28 and TRBJ1-4, is DVKVTQSSRYLVKRTGEKVFLECVQDMDHENMFWYRQDPGLGLRLIYFSYDVKMKEKGDIPEGYSVSREKKERFSLILESASTNQTSMYLCASSLGVAEKLFFGSGTQLSVL.

With respect to this clonotype: The junction departs from the called germline gene at one end, perhaps through a read error. The rearrangement uses TRBV7-9 and TRBJ2-2; 9 bases line up with TRBD2. The CDR3 is 16 amino acids. The germline CDR1 and CDR2 sequences are SEHNR and FQNEAQ (reference sequence). In DNA form, the CDR3 reads TGTGCCAGCAGCCTAGCTCCCGGGACTAGCTCCGGGGAGCTGTTTTTT. Translating gives CASSLAPGTSSGELFF.

V is TRBV4-2 and J is TRBJ1-3; D unresolved. Deletions cut 0 bases from V and 4 bases from J, with 10 bases between. CDR3 length: 15 amino acids. The germline gives CDR1 LGHNA, CDR2 YNFKEQ. Here the CDR3 reads CASSQDGLSGNTIYF. CDR3 bases: TGTGCCAGCAGCCAAGATGGGCTATCGGGAAACACCATATATTTT.

This clonotype was seen ten or more times. V is TRBV12-3 or TRBV12-4 and J is TRBJ2-1; 7 bases fit TRBD2. V shed 6 bases and J 3 bases; nucleotides not matched to a gene: 11. This CDR3 contains 16 residues. DNA of the CDR3: TGTGCCAGCAGCCGTCCGGGGGGTTTCTTCTACAATGAGCAGTTCTTC. Translated: CASSRPGGFFYNEQFF.

The gene calls are TRBV12-3 or TRBV12-4 and TRBJ1-3, with 8 bases aligning to TRBD1. V lost 6 bases to trimming and J lost 4 bases; unmatched junction nucleotides: 8. The CDR3 spans 15 residues. CDR3 sequence reads: CASRATGVGGNTIYF. CDR3 in DNA: TGTGCCAGCAGGGCGACAGGGGTTGGAGGAAACACCATATATTTT.